The 6 T cell receptor beta chains presented below share a single source sample, sequenced in a study of shared clonotypes between healthy human individuals. Produced via immunoSEQ multiplex PCR; TCRdb's table is partial and in-frame only. Among about 2,100,000 clones listed, more than 85% were seen once. Terminally differentiated effector memory CD45RA+ cells were excluded from the naive CD8 cells, which were CD45RO-negative and positively selected for CCR7. The sequencing sample was made of naive CD8+ T cells from PBMCs. These receptors all come from a man in his late teens or twenties in good health. Some clones in this sample may be carry-over from other donors' samples.

The chain is built from TRBV9 and TRBJ2-5, with D possibly matching TRBD2 (5 bases). The length of the CDR3 is 13 residues. The V gene lost 4 bases and the J gene lost 1 base, with 8 bases spanning the gap. The germline gives CDR1 SGDLS, CDR2 YYNGEE. The CDR3 nucleotides are TGTGCCAGCAGCCATCGGGGCCAAGAGACCCAGTACTTC. Its protein product is CASSHRGQETQYF.

This sequence joins TRBV27 and TRBJ2-1; 13 nucleotides agree with TRBD2. The V gene's germline CDR1 is MNHEY and CDR2 SMNVEV (reference sequence). The CDR3 has 16 amino acids. Trimming removed 5 bases from V and 7 bases from J; junction bases left unmatched: 8. Here the CDR3 DNA reads TGTGCCAGCAGTACACTAGCGGGAGGGCCGGCAAATGAGCAGTTCTTC. Residues: CASSTLAGGPANEQFF.

The chain combines TRBV5-1 with TRBJ2-5; 7 bases fit TRBD2. V trimming: 4 bases; J trimming: 0 bases; junction bases outside the gene matches: 12. Germline assignment: CDR1 SGHRS and CDR2 YFSETQ. The CDR3 loop spans 17 amino acids. CDR3 residues: CASSLFHLLADQETQYF. The CDR3 nucleotides are TGCGCCAGCAGCCTCTTCCACCTTCTAGCGGACCAAGAGACCCAGTACTTC.

The chain is built from TRBV4-3 and TRBJ2-5; TRBD2 matches at 11 bases. The CDR3 covers 18 residues. V was clipped by 0 bases and J by 5 bases; unmatched bases: 11. Germline V lookup: CDR1 LGHNA, CDR2 YSLEER. CDR3 DNA sequence: TGCGCCAGCAGCCAAGATTGGGTAGCGGGAGGGCGGTTTGAGACCCAGTACTTC. The encoded protein is CASSQDWVAGGRFETQYF.

This chain uses TRBV5-1 with TRBJ1-2, with D possibly matching TRBD1 (6 bases). Germline-derived CDR1 and CDR2 are SGHRS and YFSETQ. V shed 1 base and J shed 8 bases, with 12 bases lying between them. The CDR3 has 13 residues. DNA for the CDR3: TGCGCCAGCAGCTTGAATGGGGGGCTCGGCTACACCTTC. Translation gives CASSLNGGLGYTF. Full variable domain (outside the CDR3, taken from reference TRBV5-1 and TRBJ1-2): KAGVTQTPRYLIKTRGQQVTLSCSPISGHRSVSWYQQTPGQGLQFLFEYFSETQRNKGNFPGRFSGRQFSNSRSEMNVSTLELGDSALYLCASSLNGGLGYTFGSGTRLTVV.

The chain combines TRBV7-6 with TRBJ2-3; 7 bases fit TRBD1. Looked up from germline, CDR1 is SGHVS and CDR2 is FNYEAQ. With V trimmed by 5 bases and J by 2 bases, 7 bases remained unmatched. The CDR3 runs 15 residues. The CDR3 DNA reads TGTGCCAGCAGCACACGGGACAGCCTCACAGATACGCAGTATTTT. Its translation is CASSTRDSLTDTQYF. Complete variable domain (other parts from reference TRBV7-6 and TRBJ2-3): GAGVSQSPRYKVTKRGQDVALRCDPISGHVSLYWYRQALGQGPEFLTYFNYEAQQDKSGLPNDRFSAERPEGSISTLTIQRTEQRDSAMYRCASSTRDSLTDTQYFGPGTRLTVL.